The clone carrying this T cell receptor beta chain was counted ten times or more. Its antigen is currently unknown. This specimen comes from a study of regulatory T cells in long-lasting Graves disease. Overall study context: Freshly diagnosed Graves' patients had used antithyroid drugs for under 3 months. Study-wide findings and caveats: Clonotypes that were public and shared totalled a few thousand in persistent patients versus 966 in new patients. Persistent disease preferred TRBV28, TRBJ1-2 and TRBJ2-5; new disease, TRBV20-1 and TRBJ2-1.

Building the TCR beta libraries relied on iRepertoire HTBI primers, and CDR3 regions underwent Arm-PCR. One entry per CDR3 protein, called by TCRdb with MiXCR from the multiplex PCR reads. This sample carries around 250,000 distinct CDR3 sequences, roughly a fifth of them seen once, and the ten largest clones take approximately 14%. The time point denotes: newly diagnosed GD, antithyroid drugs for less than 3 months. Extracted RNA from PBMCs served as the source of the TCR library. Trimming left V 7 bases short and J 4 bases short, with 12 bases between. Per the germline V gene, CDR1 is KGHDR and CDR2 is SFDVKD. This CDR3 has 14 residues.

The clonotype was recovered from a female donor with Graves disease. The starting material was peripheral blood mononuclear cells (PBMCs), obtained at new diagnosis, from a patient treated with antithyroid drugs. The genes are TRBV24-1 and TRBJ2-2, with D possibly matching TRBD1 (6 bases). CDR3 sequence: CATRKGDLTGELFF. The DNA of the CDR3 is TGTGCCACCAGAAAGGGGGACCTCACCGGGGAGCTGTTTTTT.